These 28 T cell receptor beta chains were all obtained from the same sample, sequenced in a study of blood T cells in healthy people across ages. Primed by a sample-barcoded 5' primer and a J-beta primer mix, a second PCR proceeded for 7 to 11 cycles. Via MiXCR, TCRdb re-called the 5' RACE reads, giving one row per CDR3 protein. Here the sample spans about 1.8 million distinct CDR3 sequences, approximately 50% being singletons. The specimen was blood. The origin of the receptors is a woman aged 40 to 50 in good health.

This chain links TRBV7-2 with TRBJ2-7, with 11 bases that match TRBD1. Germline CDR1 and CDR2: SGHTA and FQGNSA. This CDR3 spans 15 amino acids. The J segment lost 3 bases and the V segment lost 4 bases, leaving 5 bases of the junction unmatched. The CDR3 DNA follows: TGTGCCAGCAGCTCGATGGACAGGGGGCACTACGAGCAGTACTTC. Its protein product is CASSSMDRGHYEQYF.

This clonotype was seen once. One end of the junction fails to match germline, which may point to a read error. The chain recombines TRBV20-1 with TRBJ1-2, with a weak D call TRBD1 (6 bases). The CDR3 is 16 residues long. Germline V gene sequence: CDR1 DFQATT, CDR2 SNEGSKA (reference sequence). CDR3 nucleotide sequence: TGCAGTGCTAGGTCGTGGGACACGGAATCTTACTATGGTTACACCTTC. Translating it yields CSARSWDTESYYGYTF.

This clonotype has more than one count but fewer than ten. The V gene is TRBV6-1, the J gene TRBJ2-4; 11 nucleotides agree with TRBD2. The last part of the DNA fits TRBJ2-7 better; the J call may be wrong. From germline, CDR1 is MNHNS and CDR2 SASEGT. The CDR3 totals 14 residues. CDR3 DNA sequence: TGTGCCAGCAGTGGGGGGACTAGCGGTTACGAGCAGTACTTC. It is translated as CASSGGTSGYEQYF.

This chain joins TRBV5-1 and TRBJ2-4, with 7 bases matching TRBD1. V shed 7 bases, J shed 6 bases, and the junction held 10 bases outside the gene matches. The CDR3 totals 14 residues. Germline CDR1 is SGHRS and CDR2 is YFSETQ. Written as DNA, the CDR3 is TGCGCCAGCTGGTCCGGGACAGTTGGAAACATTCAGTACTTC. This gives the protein CASWSGTVGNIQYF.

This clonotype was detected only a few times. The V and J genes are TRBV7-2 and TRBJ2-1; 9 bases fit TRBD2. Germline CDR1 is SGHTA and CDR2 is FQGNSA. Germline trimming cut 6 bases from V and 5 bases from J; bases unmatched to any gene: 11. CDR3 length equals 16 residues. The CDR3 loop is CASRARVLAGHNEQFF. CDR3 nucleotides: TGTGCCAGCAGAGCAAGGGTTCTAGCGGGGCACAATGAGCAGTTCTTC.

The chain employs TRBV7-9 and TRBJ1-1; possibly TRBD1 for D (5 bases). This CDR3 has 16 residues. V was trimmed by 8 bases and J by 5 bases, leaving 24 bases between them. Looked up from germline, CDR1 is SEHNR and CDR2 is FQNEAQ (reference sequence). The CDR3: CASASRQQAGGTEAFF. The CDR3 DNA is TGTGCCAGCGCCTCGCGGCAACAGGCCGGAGGGACTGAAGCTTTCTTT. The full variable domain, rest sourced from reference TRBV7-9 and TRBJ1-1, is DTGVSQNPRHKITKRGQNVTFRCDPISEHNRLYWYRQTLGQGPEFLTYFQNEAQLEKSRLLSDRFSAERPKGSFSTLEIQRTEQGDSAMYLCASASRQQAGGTEAFFGQGTRLTVV.

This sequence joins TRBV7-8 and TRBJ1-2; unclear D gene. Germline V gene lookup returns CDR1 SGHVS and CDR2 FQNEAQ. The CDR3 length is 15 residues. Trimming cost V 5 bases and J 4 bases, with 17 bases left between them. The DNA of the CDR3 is TGTGCCAGCAGCGCGACCTCGGACGGATTCTATGGCTACACCTTC. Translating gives CASSATSDGFYGYTF.

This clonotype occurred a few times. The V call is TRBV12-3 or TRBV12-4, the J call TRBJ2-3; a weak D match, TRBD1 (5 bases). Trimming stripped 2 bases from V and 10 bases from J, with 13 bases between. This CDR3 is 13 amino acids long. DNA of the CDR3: TGTGCCAGCAGTTTAAATCCAGGGATCCCGCAGTATTTT. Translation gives CASSLNPGIPQYF.

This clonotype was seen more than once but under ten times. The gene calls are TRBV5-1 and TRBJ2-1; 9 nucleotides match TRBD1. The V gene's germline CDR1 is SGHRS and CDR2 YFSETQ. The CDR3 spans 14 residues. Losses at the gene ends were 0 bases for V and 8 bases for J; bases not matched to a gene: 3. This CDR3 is CASSLEGQGDEQFF. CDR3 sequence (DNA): TGCGCCAGCAGCTTGGAGGGACAGGGAGATGAGCAGTTCTTC. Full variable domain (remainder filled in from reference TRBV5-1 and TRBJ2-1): KAGVTQTPRYLIKTRGQQVTLSCSPISGHRSVSWYQQTPGQGLQFLFEYFSETQRNKGNFPGRFSGRQFSNSRSEMNVSTLELGDSALYLCASSLEGQGDEQFFGPGTRLTVL.

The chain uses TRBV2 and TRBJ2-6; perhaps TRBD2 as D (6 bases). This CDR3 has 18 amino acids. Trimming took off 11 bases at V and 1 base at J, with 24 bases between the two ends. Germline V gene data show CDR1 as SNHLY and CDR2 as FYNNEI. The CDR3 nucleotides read TGTGCCGTTGAAAAATGGGGACTCACGCTTTCTGGGGCCAACGTCCTGACTTTC. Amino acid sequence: CAVEKWGLTLSGANVLTF.

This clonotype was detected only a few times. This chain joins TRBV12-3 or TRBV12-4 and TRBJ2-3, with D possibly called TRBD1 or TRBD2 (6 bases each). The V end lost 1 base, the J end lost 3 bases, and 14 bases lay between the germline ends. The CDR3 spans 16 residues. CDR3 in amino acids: CASSLGGADRTDTQYF. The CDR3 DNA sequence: TGTGCCAGCAGTTTAGGGGGGGCTGATAGAACAGATACGCAGTATTTT.

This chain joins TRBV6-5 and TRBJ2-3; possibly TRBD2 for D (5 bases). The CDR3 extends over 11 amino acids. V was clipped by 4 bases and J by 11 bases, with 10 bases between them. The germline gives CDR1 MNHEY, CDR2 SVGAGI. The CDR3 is CASSSDSRQYF. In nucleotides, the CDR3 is TGTGCCAGCAGTTCGGACTCTCGGCAGTATTTT.

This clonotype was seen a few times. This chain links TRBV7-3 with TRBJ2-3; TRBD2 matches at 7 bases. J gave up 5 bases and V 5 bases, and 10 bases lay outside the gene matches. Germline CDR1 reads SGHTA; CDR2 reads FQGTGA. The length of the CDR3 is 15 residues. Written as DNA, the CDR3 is TGTGCCAGCAGCCTGCAGCCGGGGGGAGGAGATACGCAGTATTTT. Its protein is CASSLQPGGGDTQYF.

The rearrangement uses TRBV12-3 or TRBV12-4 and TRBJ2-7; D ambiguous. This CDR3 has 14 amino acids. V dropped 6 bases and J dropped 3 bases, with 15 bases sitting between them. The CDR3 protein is CASSPPAQIYEQYF. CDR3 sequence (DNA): TGTGCCAGCAGCCCCCCAGCACAGATCTACGAGCAGTACTTC.

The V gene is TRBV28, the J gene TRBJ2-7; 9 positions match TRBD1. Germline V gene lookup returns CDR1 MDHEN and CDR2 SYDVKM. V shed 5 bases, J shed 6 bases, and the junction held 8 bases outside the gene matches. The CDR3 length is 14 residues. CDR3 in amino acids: CASSPQGARVEQYF. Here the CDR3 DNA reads TGTGCCAGCAGTCCACAGGGGGCGCGCGTCGAGCAGTACTTC.

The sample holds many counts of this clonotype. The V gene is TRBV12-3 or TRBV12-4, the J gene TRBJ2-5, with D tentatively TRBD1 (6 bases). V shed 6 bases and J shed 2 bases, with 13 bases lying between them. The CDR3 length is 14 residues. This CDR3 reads CASSVSDSQETQYF. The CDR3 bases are TGTGCCAGCAGCGTTTCGGACAGTCAAGAGACCCAGTACTTC.

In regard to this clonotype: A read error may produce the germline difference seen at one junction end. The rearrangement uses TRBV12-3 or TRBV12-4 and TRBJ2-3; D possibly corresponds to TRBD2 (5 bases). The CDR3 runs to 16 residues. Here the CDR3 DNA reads TGTGCCGGCAGTCCCCCGGTCCGGGGAGCAACAGATACGCAGTATTTT. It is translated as CAGSPPVRGATDTQYF.

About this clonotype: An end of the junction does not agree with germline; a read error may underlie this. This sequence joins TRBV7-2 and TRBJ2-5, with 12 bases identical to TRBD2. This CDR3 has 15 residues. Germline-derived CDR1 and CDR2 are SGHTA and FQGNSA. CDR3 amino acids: CASSSSGGAQETLYF. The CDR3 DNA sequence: TGTGCCAGCAGCTCTAGCGGGGGGGCTCAAGAGACCCTGTACTTC.

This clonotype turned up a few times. The CDR3 is CASSLGQGFDEQFF. CDR3 bases: TGTGCCAGCAGCTTGGGACAGGGGTTTGATGAGCAGTTCTTC. The chain combines TRBV7-9 with TRBJ2-1; 10 bases map to TRBD1. The length of the CDR3 is 14 residues. Germline assignment: CDR1 SEHNR and CDR2 FQNEAQ (reference sequence). Germline trimming cut 3 bases from V and 8 bases from J; bases unmatched to any gene: 4.

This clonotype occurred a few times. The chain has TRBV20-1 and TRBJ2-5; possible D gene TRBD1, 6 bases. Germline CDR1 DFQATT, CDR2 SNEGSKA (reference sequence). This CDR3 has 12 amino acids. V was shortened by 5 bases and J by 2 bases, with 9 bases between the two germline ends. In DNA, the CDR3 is TGCAGTGCTCAGCAGGGGCAAGAGACCCAGTACTTC. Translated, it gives CSAQQGQETQYF.

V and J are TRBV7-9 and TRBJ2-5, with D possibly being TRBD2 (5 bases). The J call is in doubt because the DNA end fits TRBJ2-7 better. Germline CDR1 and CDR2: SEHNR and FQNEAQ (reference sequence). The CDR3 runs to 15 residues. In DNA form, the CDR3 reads TGTGCCAGCAGCTTAGCGGAGGTCGGAGCCTACGAGCAGTACTTC. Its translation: CASSLAEVGAYEQYF.

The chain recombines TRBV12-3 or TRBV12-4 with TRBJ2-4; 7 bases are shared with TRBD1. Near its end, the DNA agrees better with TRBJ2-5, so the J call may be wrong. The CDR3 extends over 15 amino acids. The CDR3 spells CASRLQGELQETQYF. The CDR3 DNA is TGTGCCAGCAGGCTCCAGGGGGAATTACAAGAGACCCAGTACTTC.

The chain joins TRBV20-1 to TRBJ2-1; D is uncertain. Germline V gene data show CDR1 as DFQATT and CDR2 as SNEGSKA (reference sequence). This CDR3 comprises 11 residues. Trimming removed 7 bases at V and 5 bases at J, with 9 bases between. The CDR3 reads CSVVTHNEQFF. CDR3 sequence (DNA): TGCAGTGTAGTGACACACAATGAGCAGTTCTTC.

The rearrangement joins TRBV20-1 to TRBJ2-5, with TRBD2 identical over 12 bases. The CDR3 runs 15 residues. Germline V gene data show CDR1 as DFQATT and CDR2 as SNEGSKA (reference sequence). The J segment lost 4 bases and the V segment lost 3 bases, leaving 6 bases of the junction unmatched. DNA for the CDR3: TGCAGTGCTAGCAGTCTAGCGGGGGGGGTAGAGACCCAGTACTTC. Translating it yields CSASSLAGGVETQYF.

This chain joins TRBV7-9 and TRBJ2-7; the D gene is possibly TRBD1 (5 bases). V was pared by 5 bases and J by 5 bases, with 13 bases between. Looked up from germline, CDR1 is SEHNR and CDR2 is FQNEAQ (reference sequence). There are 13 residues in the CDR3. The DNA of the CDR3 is TGTGCCAGCAGCCCGAATCAGGGCGACGAGCAGTACTTC. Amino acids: CASSPNQGDEQYF.

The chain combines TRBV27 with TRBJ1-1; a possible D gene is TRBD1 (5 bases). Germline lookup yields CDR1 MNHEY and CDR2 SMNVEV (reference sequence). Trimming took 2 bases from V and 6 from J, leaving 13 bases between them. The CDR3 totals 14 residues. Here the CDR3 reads CASSLDGGVPEAFF. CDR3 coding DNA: TGTGCCAGCAGTTTAGACGGGGGGGTACCTGAAGCTTTCTTT.

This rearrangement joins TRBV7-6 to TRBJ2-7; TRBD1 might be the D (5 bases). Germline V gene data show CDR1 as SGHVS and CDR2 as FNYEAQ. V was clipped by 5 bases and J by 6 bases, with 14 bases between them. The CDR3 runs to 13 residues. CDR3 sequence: CASSPRTQLEQYF. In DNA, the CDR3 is TGTGCCAGCAGCCCGAGGACACAACTCGAGCAGTACTTC.

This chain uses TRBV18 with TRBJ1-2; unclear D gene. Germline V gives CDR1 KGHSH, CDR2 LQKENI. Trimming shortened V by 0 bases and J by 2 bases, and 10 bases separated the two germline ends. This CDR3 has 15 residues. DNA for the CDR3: TGTGCCAGCTCACCACCGTATGGCGGAAACTATGGCTACACCTTC. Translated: CASSPPYGGNYGYTF.